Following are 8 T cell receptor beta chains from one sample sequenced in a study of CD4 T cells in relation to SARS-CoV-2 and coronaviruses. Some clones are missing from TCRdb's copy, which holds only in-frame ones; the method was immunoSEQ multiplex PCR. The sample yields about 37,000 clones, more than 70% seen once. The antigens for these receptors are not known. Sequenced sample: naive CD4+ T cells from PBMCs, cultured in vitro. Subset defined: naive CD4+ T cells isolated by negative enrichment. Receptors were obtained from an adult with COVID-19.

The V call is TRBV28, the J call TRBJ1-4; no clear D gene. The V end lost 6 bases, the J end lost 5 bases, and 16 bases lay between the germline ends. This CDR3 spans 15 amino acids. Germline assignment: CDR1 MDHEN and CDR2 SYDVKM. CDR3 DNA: TGTGCCAGCAGCGAACAAAAAGGAGGGAATGAAAAACTGTTTTTT. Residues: CASSEQKGGNEKLFF.

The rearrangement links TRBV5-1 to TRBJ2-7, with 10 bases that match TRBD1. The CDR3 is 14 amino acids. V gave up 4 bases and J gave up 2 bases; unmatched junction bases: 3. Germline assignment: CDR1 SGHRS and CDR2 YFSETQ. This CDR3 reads CASSPGQGAYEQYF. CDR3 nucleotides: TGCGCCAGCAGCCCCGGACAGGGGGCCTACGAGCAGTACTTC.

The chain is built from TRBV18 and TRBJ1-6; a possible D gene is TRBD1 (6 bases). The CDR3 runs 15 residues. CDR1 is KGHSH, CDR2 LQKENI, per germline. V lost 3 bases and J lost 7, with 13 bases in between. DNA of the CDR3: TGTGCCAGCTCACCCGTGACAGGCCAGAATTCACCCCTCCACTTT. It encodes CASSPVTGQNSPLHF.

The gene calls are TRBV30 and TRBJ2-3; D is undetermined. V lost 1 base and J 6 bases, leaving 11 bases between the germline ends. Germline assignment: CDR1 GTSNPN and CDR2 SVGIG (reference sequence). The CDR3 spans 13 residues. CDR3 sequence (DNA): TGTGCCTGGAGTGCCCCACCCGGCGATACGCAGTATTTT. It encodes CAWSAPPGDTQYF. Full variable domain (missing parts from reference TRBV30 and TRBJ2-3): SQTIHQWPATLVQPVGSPLSLECTVEGTSNPNLYWYRQAAGRGLQLLFYSVGIGQISSEVPQNLSASRPQDRQFILSSKKLLLSDSGFYLCAWSAPPGDTQYFGPGTRLTVL.

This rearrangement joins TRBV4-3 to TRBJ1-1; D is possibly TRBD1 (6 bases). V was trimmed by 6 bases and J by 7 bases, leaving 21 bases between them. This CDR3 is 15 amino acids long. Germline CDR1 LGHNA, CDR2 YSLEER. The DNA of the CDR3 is TGCGCCAGCAGAATGGACCCGGCAGGGGACATTGAAGCTTTCTTT. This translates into CASRMDPAGDIEAFF.

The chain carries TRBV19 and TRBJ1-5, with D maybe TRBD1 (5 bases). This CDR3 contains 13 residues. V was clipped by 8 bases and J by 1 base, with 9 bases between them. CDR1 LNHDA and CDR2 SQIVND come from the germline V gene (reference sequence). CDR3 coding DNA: TGTGCCAGTCGGGGCGCAAGCAATCAGCCCCAGCATTTT. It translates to CASRGASNQPQHF.

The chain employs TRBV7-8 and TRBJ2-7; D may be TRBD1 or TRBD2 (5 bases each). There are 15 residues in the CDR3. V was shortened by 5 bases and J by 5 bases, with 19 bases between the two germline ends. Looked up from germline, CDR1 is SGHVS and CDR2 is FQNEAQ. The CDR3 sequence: CASSLLSGTENEQYF. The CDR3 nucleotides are TGTGCCAGCAGCCTACTTTCAGGGACCGAGAACGAGCAGTACTTC.

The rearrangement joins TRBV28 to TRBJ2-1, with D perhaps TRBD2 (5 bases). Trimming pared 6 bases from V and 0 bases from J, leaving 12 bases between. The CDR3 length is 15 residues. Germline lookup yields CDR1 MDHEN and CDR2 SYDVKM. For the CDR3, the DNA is TGTGCCAGCAGGCCGGACTCGAGCTCCTACAATGAGCAGTTCTTC. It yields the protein CASRPDSSSYNEQFF.